This T cell receptor beta chain was observed in a study of blood T cell repertoires in COVID-19. About the study: Both acute and convalescent COVID-19 samples were obtained from the United States, Italy and Spain. T cells, B-cell-depleted T cells, or PBMCs provided the cDNA or gDNA that served as material.

In the source study's methods: Amplification of reference gene primers provided the estimated nucleated cell counts. Only in-frame clones appear in the TCRdb table, and some are missing; sequencing was by immunoSEQ multiplex PCR. The DNA was the basis for D and trimming; V, J and clone size are from that table. Found here are some 66,000 clones, about 86% of them singletons; the top ten hold more than 6.5%. This CDR3 has 15 amino acids. Deletions cut 5 bases from V and 3 bases from J, with 16 bases between. Germline CDR1 MGHRA, CDR2 YSYEKL. This sequence joins TRBV4-1 and TRBJ1-1; D not resolved. The clonotype was recovered from a man aged 45-65 years with active COVID-19. Sample: peripheral blood. CDR3 nucleotides: TGCGCCAGCAGCAACCAAGATGGAGAGTACACTGAAGCTTTCTTT. Translation gives CASSNQDGEYTEAFF.